The present T cell receptor beta chain was sequenced within a study of blood T cell repertoires in COVID-19. Study details: COVID-19 samples from acute and convalescent phases originated in the United States, Italy and Spain. The cDNA or gDNA used as material had been derived from T cells, B-cell-depleted T cells, or PBMCs.

Clinical history as reported by participants underpinned cohort assignment. Per the study methods: Nucleated cell counts were estimated from reference gene primer amplification. The table came from immunoSEQ multiplex PCR; TCRdb's copy has only in-frame clones and leaves some out. Clone size and V and J calls were adopted from that table, with D and trimming inferred from the DNA. The sample holds 100,000 to 150,000 clones, around 88% seen once. The sample consisted of PBMCs or T cells enriched from blood (not recorded which). The TCR sequence derives from a woman in her forties or fifties who had recovered from COVID-19.

The CDR3, as DNA: TGTGCCAGCAGCGCGACGGGACTCAGGGAGCAGTACTTC. Translating gives CASSATGLREQYF. This chain connects TRBV9 to TRBJ2-7; D possibly corresponds to TRBD2 (6 bases). This CDR3 has 13 residues. The germline V gene has CDR1 SGDLS and CDR2 YYNGEE. The V gene lost 3 bases and the J gene lost 7 bases, with 14 bases spanning the gap.